This T cell receptor (beta chain) comes out of a study of shared clonotypes between healthy human individuals. Across the whole study: Three plates each covered CD4 naive and memory; CD8 naive two, CD8 memory one. Broader study findings: Specimens sampled were limited to blood, with tissue repertoires likely differing.

Details on this clone: Its specificity is not known.

The V end lost 3 bases, the J end lost 3 bases, and 9 bases lay between the germline ends. The germline V gene encodes CDR1 MRHNA and CDR2 SNTAGT. CDR3 size: 14 residues. Each subset's genomic DNA was split evenly across several immunoSEQ plates. Produced via immunoSEQ multiplex PCR; TCRdb's table is partial and in-frame only. This sample has about 2.4 million clones, with around 94% found just once. The V gene is TRBV6-4, the J gene TRBJ1-5; no clear D gene. What was sequenced was naive CD4+ T cells sorted from blood. Subset given: CD45RA+ positively selected. This TCR came from a young man in good health. The CDR3 sequence is CASSEWPTNQPQHF. In DNA, the CDR3 is TGTGCCAGCAGTGAATGGCCGACCAATCAGCCCCAGCATTTT.